This TCR beta chain was captured in a study of human T cells and chemical hapten exposure. Stated time point: pre-sensitization, week 0. Treatment described: therapeutic diphenylcyclopropenone sensitization with weekly scalp DPC. Venepuncture was done earlier than the placement of each patch test. Those who donated were patients with alopecia, 18 to 70 years of age, and suitable for DPC. This clonotype was counted a few times. Individual cDNA molecules in this library carried unique molecular identifiers. MiXCR, run by TCRdb on the RACE reads, gives a single entry per CDR3 protein. The sample records 200,000 to 300,000 distinct CDR3 sequences, approximately 8.4% being singletons. V lost 2 bases to trimming and J lost 4 bases; unmatched junction nucleotides: 4. Germline-derived CDR1 and CDR2 are MNHEY and SVGAGI. This CDR3 spans 15 amino acids.

The sequence was collected from a woman aged 40-49 years with alopecia areata. Some clones in this sample may be carry-over from other donors' samples. This rearrangement joins TRBV6-5 to TRBJ2-3, with TRBD1 matching 9 bases. Sequencing used whole blood, obtained in connection with sensitization to the hapten diphenylcyclopropenone (DPC). CDR3 amino acids: CASSYPGQGSDTQYF. CDR3 coding DNA: TGTGCCAGCAGTTACCCGGGACAGGGATCAGATACGCAGTATTTT.